This entry lists 14 T cell receptor beta chains sequenced from one sample in a study of naive and memory T cell subsets. Two oligonucleotides, mixed equimolar, formed the beta constant-region primer covering TRBC1 and TRBC2. TCRdb called the UMI-ligation and nested PCR reads again in MiXCR, with one record for every CDR3 protein. The profile covers around 160,000 distinct CDR3 sequences, with about 18% appearing a single time and about 0.15% taken by the ten largest. The sample was naive CD4+ T cells from blood. Every receptor here comes from a human donor in good health.

This clonotype has more than one count but fewer than ten. The J gene is TRBJ2-1, the V gene TRBV20-1, with D tentatively TRBD1 or TRBD2 (6 bases each). Germline CDR1 is DFQATT and CDR2 is SNEGSKA (reference sequence). The CDR3 has 14 residues. The V gene lost 6 bases and the J gene lost 9 bases, with 21 bases spanning the gap. CDR3 DNA sequence: TGCAGTGCCGAGACGGCGGGGAAGGGGGGTGAGCAGTTCTTC. Protein sequence: CSAETAGKGGEQFF.

The rearrangement links TRBV5-1 to TRBJ2-1; D uncertain. This CDR3 is 13 amino acids long. In germline, CDR1 is SGHRS, CDR2 YFSETQ. The ends were cut back, 4 bases at V and 6 bases at J, with 11 bases in the middle. CDR3 in amino acids: CASSPRTTNEQFF. For the CDR3, the DNA is TGCGCCAGCAGCCCCCGGACCACCAATGAGCAGTTCTTC.

CDR3 DNA sequence: TGTGCCAGTAATAGGGCAGGGGTTGGGGCAGATACGCAGTATTTT. It specifies CASNRAGVGADTQYF. The genes are TRBV19 and TRBJ2-3, with a possible D match to TRBD1 (6 bases). The CDR3 loop spans 15 amino acids. Trimming pared 7 bases from V and 4 bases from J, leaving 18 bases between. The V gene's germline CDR1 is LNHDA and CDR2 SQIVND (reference sequence).

The chain uses TRBV2 and TRBJ1-5; TRBD1 might be the D (5 bases). This CDR3 region has 15 residues. Germline V CDR1 and CDR2: SNHLY, FYNNEI. V was cut by 3 bases and J by 5 bases, with 14 bases left in between. This CDR3 is CASSDRDLGYQPQHF. The CDR3 DNA reads as TGTGCCAGCAGTGATCGGGACCTGGGGTATCAGCCCCAGCATTTT.

This clonotype was counted a few times. The rearrangement uses TRBV6-6 and TRBJ2-7; TRBD2 matches 8 bases. Germline loops: CDR1 MNHNY, CDR2 SVGAGI (reference sequence). V was pared by 6 bases and J by 7 bases, with 11 bases of the junction left unmatched. The CDR3 is 14 amino acids. The CDR3: CASSIAGLTEEQYF. The CDR3 nucleotides are TGTGCCAGCAGCATAGCGGGACTCACCGAGGAGCAGTACTTC.

This clonotype was picked up a small number of times. V gene TRBV20-1 combines with J gene TRBJ2-1; 10 bases match TRBD1. This CDR3 has 14 residues. Trimming cost V 6 bases and J 6 bases; bases outside gene matches: 8. Germline CDR1 is DFQATT and CDR2 is SNEGSKA (reference sequence). CDR3: CSANGQGGLNEQFF. The CDR3 nucleotides are TGCAGTGCAAACGGACAGGGGGGCCTCAATGAGCAGTTCTTC.

This clonotype was seen a few times. This rearrangement joins TRBV7-8 to TRBJ1-1; no firm D call. V gave up 5 bases and J gave up 3 bases, with 19 bases separating them. The CDR3 extends over 16 amino acids. Germline CDR1 SGHVS, CDR2 FQNEAQ. DNA of the CDR3: TGTGCCAGCAGCCCTCGGACCCATATGAGTGACACTGAAGCTTTCTTT. Translated, it gives CASSPRTHMSDTEAFF. Combining the CDR3 with reference TRBV7-8 and TRBJ1-1 gives the whole variable domain GAGVSQSPRYKVAKRGQDVALRCDPISGHVSLFWYQQALGQGPEFLTYFQNEAQLDKSGLPSDRFFAERPEGSVSTLKIQRTQQEDSAVYLCASSPRTHMSDTEAFFGQGTRLTVV.

In this sample, this clonotype turned up a few times. V usage is TRBV2 and J usage is TRBJ1-5, with 8 positions matching TRBD1. The CDR3 has 16 amino acids. V was pared by 7 bases and J by 3 bases, with 11 bases of the junction left unmatched. Germline values: CDR1 SNHLY, CDR2 FYNNEI. For the CDR3, the DNA is TGTGCCAGCACTCTGGACAGGGCGGCCGCCAATCAGCCCCAGCATTTT. Translation gives CASTLDRAAANQPQHF.

This clonotype has just a few counts. This rearrangement joins TRBV14 to TRBJ1-6; no clear D gene. V was cut by 4 bases and J by 4 bases, with 11 bases left in between. The CDR3 has 15 residues. From germline, CDR1 is SGHDN and CDR2 FVKESK. This CDR3 reads CASSPTQSYNSPLHF. The CDR3 DNA sequence: TGTGCCAGCAGCCCCACTCAGAGTTATAATTCACCCCTCCACTTT. Using reference TRBV14 and TRBJ1-6 for the parts outside the CDR3, the full variable domain is EAGVTQFPSHSVIEKGQTVTLRCDPISGHDNLYWYRRVMGKEIKFLLHFVKESKQDESGMPNNRFLAERTGGTYSTLKVQPAELEDSGVYFCASSPTQSYNSPLHFGNGTRLTVT.

The DNA of the CDR3 is TGTGCCAGCAGTGCGGGTTACAATGAGCAGTTCTTC. Protein sequence: CASSAGYNEQFF. This chain joins TRBV6-2 or TRBV6-3 and TRBJ2-1, with D possibly TRBD2 on 5 matching bases. V lost 5 bases, J lost 4 bases, and 6 bases lay in between. Germline loops: CDR1 MNHEY, CDR2 SVGEGT. CDR3 size: 12 residues.

V gene TRBV20-1 combines with J gene TRBJ2-7; weak D call: TRBD1 (5 bases). The CDR3 has 14 amino acids. V shed 3 bases and J shed 6 bases, with 18 bases lying between them. Germline V gives CDR1 DFQATT, CDR2 SNEGSKA (reference sequence). The CDR3 nucleotides are TGCAGTGCTAGTCTGGCAGCCCCCAGGGCCGAGCAGTACTTC. Encoded protein: CSASLAAPRAEQYF.

This clonotype was found a few times. V usage is TRBV18 and J usage is TRBJ2-7; D gene unclear. This CDR3 contains 14 residues. Trimming cost V 3 bases and J 0 bases, with 9 bases left between them. Germline V gene sequence: CDR1 KGHSH, CDR2 LQKENI. The CDR3 loop reads CASSPRHGSYEQYF. The CDR3 coding sequence is TGTGCCAGCTCACCTCGACACGGCTCCTACGAGCAGTACTTC.

This clonotype was seen only once. Here the CDR3 reads CASSPDQDFGQYF. DNA of the CDR3: TGTGCCAGCTCACCAGATCAGGACTTTGGGCAGTACTTC. The chain carries TRBV18 and TRBJ2-7, with a possible D match to TRBD2 (5 bases). From germline, CDR1 is KGHSH and CDR2 LQKENI. CDR3 length equals 13 residues. V lost 2 bases and J lost 9, with 14 bases in between.

The J gene is TRBJ2-3, the V gene TRBV7-9; 9 bases are a match to TRBD2. Trimming took 7 bases from V and 1 from J; bases not matched to a gene: 3. This CDR3 contains 14 residues. The V gene's germline CDR1 is SEHNR and CDR2 FQNEAQ (reference sequence). CDR3 coding DNA: TGTGCCAGCATCAGGACTAGCGGCACAGATACGCAGTATTTT. Its translation is CASIRTSGTDTQYF.